Shown below are 23 T cell receptor beta chains from a single sample sequenced in a study of cytomegalovirus exposure and HLA in healthy donors. Vbeta (60) and Jbeta (13) primers were used in the PCR. TCRdb's table, derived via immunoSEQ multiplex PCR, lists solely in-frame clones and lacks some. The sample holds roughly 80,000 clones. Sequencing was carried out using PBMCs. The receptors here all came from a man in his fifties in good health and CMV-seropositive.

The rearrangement links TRBV9 to TRBJ1-1; no clear D. The CDR3 is made up of 14 amino acids. Germline lookup yields CDR1 SGDLS and CDR2 YYNGEE. Trimming shortened V by 4 bases and J by 1 base, and 11 bases separated the two germline ends. CDR3 sequence: CASSLRARNTEAFF. Written as DNA, the CDR3 is TGTGCCAGCAGCCTTAGAGCGAGGAACACTGAAGCTTTCTTT.

This chain joins TRBV7-8 and TRBJ1-2, with D unresolved. CDR1 is SGHVS and CDR2 is FQNEAQ in the germline V gene. The CDR3 consists of 12 residues. Trimming left V 1 base short and J 6 bases short, with 6 bases between. CDR3 nucleotides: TGTGCCAGCAGCTTAGGGGGAGATGGCTACACCTTC. Protein sequence: CASSLGGDGYTF.

The chain has TRBV12-5 and TRBJ1-5; 8 nucleotides agree with TRBD1. The V gene end was trimmed by 2 bases and the J gene end by 5 bases; junction bases not matched to a gene: 5. The CDR3 consists of 15 residues. Germline V gene sequence: CDR1 LGHNT, CDR2 FRNRAP. CDR3 sequence: CASGLNRGIDQPQHF. As DNA, the CDR3 is TGTGCTAGTGGTTTGAACAGGGGGATCGATCAGCCCCAGCATTTT.

The V call is TRBV18, the J call TRBJ1-6, with no clear D. Deletions cut 3 bases from V and 10 bases from J, with 10 bases between. Per the germline V gene, CDR1 is KGHSH and CDR2 is LQKENI. This CDR3 comprises 13 residues. As DNA, the CDR3 is TGTGCCAGCTCACCGGCCCTGCTGTCACCCCTCCACTTT. Its translation: CASSPALLSPLHF.

The chain is built from TRBV27 and TRBJ2-3; no reliable D call. The germline V gene encodes CDR1 MNHEY and CDR2 SMNVEV (reference sequence). This CDR3 comprises 12 residues. Trimming removed 6 bases at V and 5 bases at J, with 9 bases between. The CDR3 region is CASSAFGDTQYF. Written as DNA, the CDR3 is TGTGCCAGCAGCGCGTTTGGAGATACGCAGTATTTT.

The V gene is TRBV29-1, the J gene TRBJ1-2, with a weak D call TRBD1 (6 bases). The CDR3 covers 13 residues. V lost 5 bases to trimming and J lost 4 bases, with 14 bases between them. The germline gives CDR1 SQVTM, CDR2 ANQGSEA. DNA for the CDR3: TGCAGCGTTAAGGGGGAGGGGTTCTATGGCTACACCTTC. Its translation is CSVKGEGFYGYTF.

For the CDR3, the DNA is TGTGCCAGCAGTCTTCAGCACAGGGGTCATAACACTGAAGCTTTCTTT. Translating it yields CASSLQHRGHNTEAFF. V gene TRBV28 combines with J gene TRBJ1-1; TRBD1 aligns across 7 bases. CDR1 is MDHEN and CDR2 is SYDVKM in the germline V gene. The CDR3 is made up of 16 amino acids. Germline trimming cut 5 bases from V and 2 bases from J; bases unmatched to any gene: 11.

The genes are TRBV27 and TRBJ1-1; D unclear. V lost 3 bases and J 6 bases, leaving 8 bases between the germline ends. The CDR3 spans 12 residues. The germline V gene encodes CDR1 MNHEY and CDR2 SMNVEV (reference sequence). CDR3 protein: CASSLGGAEAFF. CDR3 DNA sequence: TGTGCCAGCAGTTTGGGAGGAGCTGAAGCTTTCTTT.

V usage is TRBV4-1 and J usage is TRBJ2-4; D is unresolved. V was shortened by 2 bases and J by 1 base, with 12 bases between the two germline ends. Germline assignment: CDR1 MGHRA and CDR2 YSYEKL. The length of the CDR3 is 16 residues. The CDR3: CASSQSLTGAKNIQYF. The CDR3 DNA follows: TGCGCCAGCAGCCAATCACTTACCGGGGCCAAAAACATTCAGTACTTC.

The gene calls are TRBV19 and TRBJ1-1; 7 bases map to TRBD1. The trim removed 9 bases at V and 2 bases at J, leaving 9 bases unmatched. The CDR3 totals 14 residues. Germline CDR1 is LNHDA and CDR2 is SQIVND (reference sequence). CDR3 bases: TGTGCCAGCCTCAAACGGGACAGCAACACTGAAGCTTTCTTT. Translated, it gives CASLKRDSNTEAFF.

The rearrangement links TRBV25-1 to TRBJ2-5; D is perhaps TRBD2 (6 bases). Germline V gene sequence: CDR1 MGHDK, CDR2 SYGVNS. V was clipped by 3 bases and J by 14 bases, with 22 bases between them. The CDR3 extends over 14 amino acids. The CDR3 DNA sequence: TGTGCCAGCAGTGACCCTCAGGAGGGACTTGGGATCTACTTC. Translating gives CASSDPQEGLGIYF.

V usage is TRBV6-1 and J usage is TRBJ1-2, with 9 bases aligning to TRBD1. The CDR3 has 13 amino acids. From germline, CDR1 is MNHNS and CDR2 SASEGT. The ends lost 4 bases at V and 8 bases at J; junction bases unmatched: 5. The CDR3 protein is CASSGQGEGGYTF. CDR3 nucleotide sequence: TGTGCCAGCAGTGGACAGGGGGAAGGGGGCTACACCTTC.

The rearrangement links TRBV5-1 to TRBJ2-5; D perhaps matches TRBD1 (7 bases). The germline V and J ends were trimmed by 5 bases and 4 bases, with 15 bases remaining between them. Germline assignment: CDR1 SGHRS and CDR2 YFSETQ. This CDR3 spans 14 amino acids. CDR3: CASSRSQGGETQYF. DNA for the CDR3: TGCGCCAGCAGTCGGAGCCAGGGGGGAGAGACCCAGTACTTC.

The chain recombines TRBV30 with TRBJ1-5, with D tentatively TRBD1 (5 bases). V gave up 5 bases and J gave up 3 bases, with 8 bases separating them. The CDR3 has 12 residues. Looked up from germline, CDR1 is GTSNPN and CDR2 is SVGIG (reference sequence). In DNA form, the CDR3 reads TGTGCCTGGGACAGAGTCAATCAGCCCCAGCATTTT. This sequence encodes CAWDRVNQPQHF.

Notes on this clone: Other DNA sequences within the sample encode an identical CDR3. This chain connects TRBV11-2 to TRBJ1-2; D gene ambiguous. The germline V and J ends were trimmed by 4 bases and 3 bases, with 9 bases remaining between them. The CDR3 sequence is 13 residues long. From germline, CDR1 is SGHAT and CDR2 FQNNGV. The CDR3 loop is CASSSGIYYGYTF. In nucleotides, the CDR3 is TGTGCCAGCAGCTCCGGGATATACTATGGCTACACCTTC.

This chain uses TRBV7-3 with TRBJ1-1; D unclear. The CDR3 runs to 12 residues. Trimming took 3 bases from V and 5 from J, leaving 7 bases between them. Germline CDR1 reads SGHTA; CDR2 reads FQGTGA. CDR3 residues: CASSFGWTEAFF. The CDR3 DNA reads TGTGCCAGCAGCTTCGGGTGGACTGAAGCTTTCTTT.

This chain uses TRBV6-5 with TRBJ2-3, with unresolved D. Trimming took off 0 bases at V and 2 bases at J, with 12 bases between the two ends. Germline lookup yields CDR1 MNHEY and CDR2 SVGAGI. CDR3 length: 16 amino acids. CDR3 residues: CASSYSSNRNTDTQYF. The CDR3 DNA reads as TGTGCCAGCAGTTACTCGAGTAATAGAAACACAGATACGCAGTATTTT.

This rearrangement joins TRBV18 to TRBJ1-2; 7 bases are a match to TRBD1. Trimming cost V 3 bases and J 4 bases; bases outside gene matches: 5. This CDR3 has 14 residues. The germline gives CDR1 KGHSH, CDR2 LQKENI. The CDR3 spells CASSPPSGGYGYTF. The DNA of the CDR3 is TGTGCCAGCTCACCTCCCTCAGGGGGCTATGGCTACACCTTC.

The chain links TRBV19 to TRBJ1-1; D not certain. The CDR3 covers 11 residues. In germline, CDR1 is LNHDA, CDR2 SQIVND (reference sequence). Trimming took off 8 bases at V and 3 bases at J, with 7 bases between the two ends. The CDR3 here is CASSRDTEAFF. The CDR3 coding sequence is TGTGCCAGTTCCCGGGACACTGAAGCTTTCTTT.

Concerning this clone itself: The junction departs from germline at one end; a sequencing error may be responsible. The chain uses TRBV19 and TRBJ1-2; no clear D gene. This CDR3 comprises 12 residues. Germline V gives CDR1 LNHDA, CDR2 SQIVND (reference sequence). CDR3 sequence reads: CASSWRTNGYTF. The CDR3 DNA reads TGTGCCAGTAGTTGGCGGACTAATGGTTACACCTTC.

The chain is built from TRBV9 and TRBJ2-7; TRBD1 agrees at 7 bases. The CDR3 totals 14 residues. From germline, CDR1 is SGDLS and CDR2 YYNGEE. V was pared by 4 bases and J by 0 bases, with 4 bases of the junction left unmatched. As DNA, the CDR3 is TGTGCCAGCAGCAGGGACAGCAACTCCTACGAGCAGTACTTC. It yields the protein CASSRDSNSYEQYF.

The J gene is TRBJ1-6, the V gene TRBV10-2; 10 bases agree with TRBD1. Germline trimming cut 7 bases from V and 9 bases from J; bases unmatched to any gene: 12. The CDR3 spans 16 residues. CDR1 and CDR2 from the germline V gene are WSHSY and SAAADI. The CDR3, as DNA: TGCGCCAGCATGGAAGAGCCGGGACAGGGGACTTCACCCCTCCACTTT. Amino acid sequence: CASMEEPGQGTSPLHF.

The V and J genes are TRBV6-4 and TRBJ2-1; no definite D call. V lost 2 bases and J lost 9, with 8 bases in between. This CDR3 region has 12 residues. CDR1 MRHNA and CDR2 SNTAGT come from the germline V gene. CDR3 sequence reads: CASSDRLGEQFF. DNA of the CDR3: TGTGCCAGCAGTGACAGACTGGGTGAGCAGTTCTTC.